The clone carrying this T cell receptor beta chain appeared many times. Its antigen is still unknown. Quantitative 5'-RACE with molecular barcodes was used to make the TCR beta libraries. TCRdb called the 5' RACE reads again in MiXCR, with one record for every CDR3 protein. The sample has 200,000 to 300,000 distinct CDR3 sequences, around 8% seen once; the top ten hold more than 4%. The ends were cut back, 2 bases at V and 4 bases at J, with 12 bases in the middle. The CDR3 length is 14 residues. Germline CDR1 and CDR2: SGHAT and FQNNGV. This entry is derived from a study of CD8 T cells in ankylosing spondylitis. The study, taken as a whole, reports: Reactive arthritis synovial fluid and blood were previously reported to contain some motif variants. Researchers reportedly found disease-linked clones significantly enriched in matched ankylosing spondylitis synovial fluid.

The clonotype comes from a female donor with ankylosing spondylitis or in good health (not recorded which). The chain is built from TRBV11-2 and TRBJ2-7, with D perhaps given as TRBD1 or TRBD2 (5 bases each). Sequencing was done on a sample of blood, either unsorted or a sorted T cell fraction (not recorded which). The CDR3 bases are TGTGCCAGCAGCTTATTGGGGACCAGTTACGAGCAGTACTTC. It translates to CASSLLGTSYEQYF.